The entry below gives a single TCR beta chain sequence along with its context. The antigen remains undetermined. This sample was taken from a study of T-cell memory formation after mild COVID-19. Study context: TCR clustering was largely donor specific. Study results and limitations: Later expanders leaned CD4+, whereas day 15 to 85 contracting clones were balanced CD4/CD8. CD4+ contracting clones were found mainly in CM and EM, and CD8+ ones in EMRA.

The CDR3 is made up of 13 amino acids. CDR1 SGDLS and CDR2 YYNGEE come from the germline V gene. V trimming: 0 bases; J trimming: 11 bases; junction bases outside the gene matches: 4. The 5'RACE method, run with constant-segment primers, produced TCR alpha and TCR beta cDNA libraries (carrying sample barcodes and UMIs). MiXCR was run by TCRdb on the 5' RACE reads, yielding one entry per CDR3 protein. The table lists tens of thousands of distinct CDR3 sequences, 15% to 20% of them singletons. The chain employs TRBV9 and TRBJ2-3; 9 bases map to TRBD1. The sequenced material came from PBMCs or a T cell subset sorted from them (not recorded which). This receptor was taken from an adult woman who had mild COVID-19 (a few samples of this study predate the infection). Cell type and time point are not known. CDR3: CASSVATGGMQYF. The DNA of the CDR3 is TGTGCCAGCAGCGTAGCTACAGGGGGCATGCAGTATTTT.